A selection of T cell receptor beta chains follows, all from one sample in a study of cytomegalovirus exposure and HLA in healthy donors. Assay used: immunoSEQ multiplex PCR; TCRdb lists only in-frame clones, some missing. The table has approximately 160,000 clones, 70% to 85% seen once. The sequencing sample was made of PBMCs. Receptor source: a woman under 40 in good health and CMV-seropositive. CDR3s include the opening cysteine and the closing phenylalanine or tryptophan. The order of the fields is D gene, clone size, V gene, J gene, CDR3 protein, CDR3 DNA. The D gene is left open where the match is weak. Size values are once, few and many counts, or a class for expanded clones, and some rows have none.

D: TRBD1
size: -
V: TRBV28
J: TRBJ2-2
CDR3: CASSLERWDRGSGELFF
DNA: TGTGCCAGCAGCCTTGAGAGATGGGACAGGGGTTCCGGGGAGCTGTTTTTT

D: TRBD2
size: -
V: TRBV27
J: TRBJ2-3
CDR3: CASSPSGRARSTDTQYF
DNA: TGTGCCAGCAGCCCTAGTGGGAGGGCGCGTAGCACAGATACGCAGTATTTT

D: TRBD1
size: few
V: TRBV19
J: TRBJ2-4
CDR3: CASKDREAKNIQYF
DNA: TGTGCCAGTAAGGACAGGGAGGCCAAAAACATTCAGTACTTC

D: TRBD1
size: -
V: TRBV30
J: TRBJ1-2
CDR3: CAWSPGTGNGYTF
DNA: TGTGCCTGGAGTCCCGGGACAGGGAACGGCTACACCTTC

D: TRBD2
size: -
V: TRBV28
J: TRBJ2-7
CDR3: CASSIRDYHYEQYF
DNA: TGTGCCAGCAGTATCCGGGACTACCACTACGAGCAGTACTTC

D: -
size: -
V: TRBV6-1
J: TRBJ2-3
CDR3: CASRGGLASDTQYF
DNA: TGTGCCAGCAGAGGCGGTCTCGCCTCAGATACGCAGTATTTT

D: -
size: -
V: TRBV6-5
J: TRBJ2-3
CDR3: CASSYSEVSTDTQYF
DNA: TGTGCCAGCAGTTACAGTGAGGTTAGCACAGATACGCAGTATTTT

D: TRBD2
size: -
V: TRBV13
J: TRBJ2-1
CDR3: CASSSVGGPRREQFF
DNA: TGTGCCAGCAGCTCTGTGGGAGGGCCTAGGCGTGAGCAGTTCTTC

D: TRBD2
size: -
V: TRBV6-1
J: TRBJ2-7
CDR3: CAIGLGYEQYF
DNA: TGTGCCATCGGACTAGGCTACGAGCAGTACTTC

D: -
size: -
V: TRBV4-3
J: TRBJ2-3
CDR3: CASSLTIPRWERTDTQYF
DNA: TGCGCCAGCAGCCTTACTATCCCTCGGTGGGAGCGGACAGATACGCAGTATTTT

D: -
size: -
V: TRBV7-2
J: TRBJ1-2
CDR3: CASSLISTDYGYTF
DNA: TGTGCCAGCAGCTTAATATCGACAGACTATGGCTACACCTTC

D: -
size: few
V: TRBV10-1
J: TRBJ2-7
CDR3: CASSYGRAEEQYF
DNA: TGCGCCAGCAGCTACGGGCGGGCAGAAGAGCAGTACTTC

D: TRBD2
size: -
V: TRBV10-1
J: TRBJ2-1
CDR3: CASSELVGGPDEQFF
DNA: TGCGCCAGCAGTGAGTTAGTGGGAGGGCCCGATGAGCAGTTCTTC

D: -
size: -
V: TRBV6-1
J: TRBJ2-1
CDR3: CASSQEGGNRDEQFF
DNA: TGTGCCAGCAGCCAAGAAGGGGGTAATAGAGATGAGCAGTTCTTC

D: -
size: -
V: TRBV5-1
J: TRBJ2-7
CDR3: CASSLGDTYEQYF
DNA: TGCGCCAGCAGCTTGGGTGACACCTACGAGCAGTACTTC

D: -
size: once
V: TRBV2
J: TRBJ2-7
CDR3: CASQGLQGNYEQYF
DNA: TGTGCCTCCCAGGGGTTGCAGGGGAACTACGAGCAGTACTTC

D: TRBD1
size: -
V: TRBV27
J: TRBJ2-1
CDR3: CASSGTGTRDEQFF
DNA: TGTGCCAGCAGTGGGACAGGAACTAGGGATGAGCAGTTCTTC

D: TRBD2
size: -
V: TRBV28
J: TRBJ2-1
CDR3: CASSSPGTSNEQFF
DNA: TGTGCCAGCAGTTCGCCCGGGACTAGTAATGAGCAGTTCTTC

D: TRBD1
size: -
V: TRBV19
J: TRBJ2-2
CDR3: CASVGTGRTGELFF
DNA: TGTGCCAGTGTCGGGACAGGACGAACCGGGGAGCTGTTTTTT

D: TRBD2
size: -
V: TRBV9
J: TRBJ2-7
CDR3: CASSARTSGIYEQYF
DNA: TGTGCCAGCAGCGCGAGGACTAGCGGAATCTACGAGCAGTACTTC

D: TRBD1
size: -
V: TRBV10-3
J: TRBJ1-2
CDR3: CASGTAYGYTF
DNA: TGTGCCAGTGGGACAGCCTATGGCTACACCTTC

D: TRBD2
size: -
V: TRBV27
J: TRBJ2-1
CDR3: CASSYLAGYNEQFF
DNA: TGTGCCAGCAGTTACCTAGCGGGCTACAATGAGCAGTTCTTC

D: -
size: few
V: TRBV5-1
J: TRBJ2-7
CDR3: CASSSQGIEQYF
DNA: TGCGCCAGCAGCTCTCAGGGTATCGAGCAGTACTTC

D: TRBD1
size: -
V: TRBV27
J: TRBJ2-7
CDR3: CASSSGTGGDEQYF
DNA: TGTGCCAGCAGTTCCGGGACAGGGGGCGACGAGCAGTACTTC

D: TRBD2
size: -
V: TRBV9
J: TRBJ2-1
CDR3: CASSVERGGPHEQFF
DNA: TGTGCCAGCAGCGTAGAAAGGGGAGGGCCCCATGAGCAGTTCTTC

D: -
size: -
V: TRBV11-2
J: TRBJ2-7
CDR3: CASSSDSYEQYF
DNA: TGTGCCAGCAGCTCGGACAGCTACGAGCAGTACTTC

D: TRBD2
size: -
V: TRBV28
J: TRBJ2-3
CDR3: CASSAIAGRSRDTQYF
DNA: TGTGCCAGCAGTGCCATAGCGGGGCGTTCCCGAGATACGCAGTATTTT

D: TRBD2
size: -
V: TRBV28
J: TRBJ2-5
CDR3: CASSPPKLAGGRPQYF
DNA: TGTGCCAGCAGTCCGCCCAAACTAGCGGGAGGGCGCCCCCAGTACTTC

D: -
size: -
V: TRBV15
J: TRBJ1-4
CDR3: CATSRDNGGEKLFF
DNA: TGTGCCACCAGCAGGGACAACGGGGGGGAAAAACTGTTTTTT

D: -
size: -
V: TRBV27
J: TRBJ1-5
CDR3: CASTIRMGANQPQHF
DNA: TGTGCCAGCACGATCCGCATGGGGGCGAATCAGCCCCAGCATTTT

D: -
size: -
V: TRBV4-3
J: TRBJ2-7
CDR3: CASSQNSVDSYEQYF
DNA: TGCGCCAGCAGCCAAAATAGCGTCGACTCCTACGAGCAGTACTTC

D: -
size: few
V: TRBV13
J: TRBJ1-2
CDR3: CASSLGTGNYGYTF
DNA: TGTGCCAGCAGCTTAGGTACAGGAAACTATGGCTACACCTTC

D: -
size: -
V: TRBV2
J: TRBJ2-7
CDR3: CASSVAVEQYF
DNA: TGTGCCAGCAGTGTTGCGGTGGAGCAGTACTTC

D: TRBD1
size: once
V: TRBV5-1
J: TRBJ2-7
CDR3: CASSLARAGGYEQYF
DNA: TGCGCCAGCAGCTTGGCCCGGGCAGGGGGTTACGAGCAGTACTTC

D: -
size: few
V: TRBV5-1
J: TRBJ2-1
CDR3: CASSPDWSSYNEQFF
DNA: TGCGCCAGCAGCCCAGACTGGAGCTCCTACAATGAGCAGTTCTTC

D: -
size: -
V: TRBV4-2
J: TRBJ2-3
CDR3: CASSPTPQDTQYF
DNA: TGTGCCAGCAGCCCCACCCCCCAGGATACGCAGTATTTT

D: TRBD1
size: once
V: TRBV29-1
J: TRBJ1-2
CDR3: CSVEQGGQSVDGYTF
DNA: TGCAGCGTTGAACAAGGGGGACAGTCAGTGGATGGCTACACCTTC